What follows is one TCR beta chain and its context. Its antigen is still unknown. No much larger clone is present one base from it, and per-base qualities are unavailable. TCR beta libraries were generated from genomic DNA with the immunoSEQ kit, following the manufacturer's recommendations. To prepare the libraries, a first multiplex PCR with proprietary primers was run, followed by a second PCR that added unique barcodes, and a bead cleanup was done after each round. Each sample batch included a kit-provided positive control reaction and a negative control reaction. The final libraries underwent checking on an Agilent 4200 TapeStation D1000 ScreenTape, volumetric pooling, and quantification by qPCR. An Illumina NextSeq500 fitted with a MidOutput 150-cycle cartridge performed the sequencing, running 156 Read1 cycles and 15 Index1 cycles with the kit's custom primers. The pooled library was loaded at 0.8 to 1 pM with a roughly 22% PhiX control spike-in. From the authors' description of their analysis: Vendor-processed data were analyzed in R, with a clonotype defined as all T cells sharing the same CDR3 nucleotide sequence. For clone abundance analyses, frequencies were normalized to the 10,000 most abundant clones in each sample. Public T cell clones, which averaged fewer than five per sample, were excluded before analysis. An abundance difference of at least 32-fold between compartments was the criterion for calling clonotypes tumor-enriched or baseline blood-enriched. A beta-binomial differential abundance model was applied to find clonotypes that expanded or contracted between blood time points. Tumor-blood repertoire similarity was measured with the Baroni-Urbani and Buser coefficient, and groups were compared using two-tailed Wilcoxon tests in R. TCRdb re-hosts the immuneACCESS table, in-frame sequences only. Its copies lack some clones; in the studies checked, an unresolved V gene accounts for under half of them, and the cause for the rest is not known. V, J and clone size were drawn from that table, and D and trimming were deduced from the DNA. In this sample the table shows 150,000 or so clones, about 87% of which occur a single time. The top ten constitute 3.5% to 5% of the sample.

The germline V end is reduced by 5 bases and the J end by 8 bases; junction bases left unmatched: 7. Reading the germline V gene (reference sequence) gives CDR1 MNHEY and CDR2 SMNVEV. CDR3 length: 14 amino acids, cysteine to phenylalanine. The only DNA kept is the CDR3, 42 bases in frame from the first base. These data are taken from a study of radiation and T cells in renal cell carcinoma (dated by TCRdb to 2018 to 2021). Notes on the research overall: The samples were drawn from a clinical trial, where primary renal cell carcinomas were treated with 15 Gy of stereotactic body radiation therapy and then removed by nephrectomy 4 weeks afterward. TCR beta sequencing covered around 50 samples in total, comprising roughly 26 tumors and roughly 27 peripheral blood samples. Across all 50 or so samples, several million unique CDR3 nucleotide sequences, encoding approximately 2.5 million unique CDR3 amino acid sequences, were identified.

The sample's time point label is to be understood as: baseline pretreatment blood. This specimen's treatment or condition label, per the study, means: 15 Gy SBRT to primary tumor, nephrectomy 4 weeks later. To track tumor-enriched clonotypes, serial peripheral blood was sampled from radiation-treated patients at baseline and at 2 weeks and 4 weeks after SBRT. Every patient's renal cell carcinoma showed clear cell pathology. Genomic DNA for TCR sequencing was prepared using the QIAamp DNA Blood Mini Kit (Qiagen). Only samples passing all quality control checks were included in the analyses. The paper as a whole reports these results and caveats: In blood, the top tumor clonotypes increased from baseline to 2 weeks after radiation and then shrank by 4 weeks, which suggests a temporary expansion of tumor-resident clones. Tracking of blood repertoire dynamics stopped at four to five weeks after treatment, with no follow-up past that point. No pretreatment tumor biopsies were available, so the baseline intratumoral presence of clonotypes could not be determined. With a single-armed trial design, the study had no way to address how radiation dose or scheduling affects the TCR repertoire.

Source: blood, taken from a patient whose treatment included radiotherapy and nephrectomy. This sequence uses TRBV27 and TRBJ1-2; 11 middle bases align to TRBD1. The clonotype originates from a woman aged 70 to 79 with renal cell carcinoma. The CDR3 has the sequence CASSIGQGAYGYTF. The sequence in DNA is TGTGCCAGCAGTATCGGACAGGGGGCGTACGGCTACACCTTC.